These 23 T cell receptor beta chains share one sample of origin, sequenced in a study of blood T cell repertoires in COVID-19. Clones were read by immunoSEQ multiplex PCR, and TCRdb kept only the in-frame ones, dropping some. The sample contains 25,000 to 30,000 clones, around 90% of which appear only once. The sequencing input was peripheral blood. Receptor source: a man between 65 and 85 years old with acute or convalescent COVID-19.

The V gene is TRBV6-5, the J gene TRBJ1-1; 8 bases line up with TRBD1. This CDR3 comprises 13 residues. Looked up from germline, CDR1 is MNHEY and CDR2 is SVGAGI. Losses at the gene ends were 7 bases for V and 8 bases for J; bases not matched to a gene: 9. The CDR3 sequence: CASTSLGDREAFF. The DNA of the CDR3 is TGTGCCAGCACTTCCCTCGGGGACAGGGAAGCTTTCTTT.

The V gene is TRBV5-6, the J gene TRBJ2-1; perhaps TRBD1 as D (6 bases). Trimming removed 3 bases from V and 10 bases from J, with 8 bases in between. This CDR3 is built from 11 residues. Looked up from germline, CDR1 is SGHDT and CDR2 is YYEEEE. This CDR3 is CASSYREEQFF. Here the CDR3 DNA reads TGTGCCAGCAGCTACAGGGAGGAGCAGTTCTTC.

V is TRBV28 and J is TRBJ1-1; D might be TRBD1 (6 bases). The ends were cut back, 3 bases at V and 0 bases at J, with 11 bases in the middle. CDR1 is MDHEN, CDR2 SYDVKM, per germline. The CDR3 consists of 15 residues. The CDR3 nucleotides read TGTGCCAGCAGTTTGAAAAGGGGGTTGAACACTGAAGCTTTCTTT. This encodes CASSLKRGLNTEAFF.

The CDR3 spells CAEDRPLMNYGYTF. In nucleotides, the CDR3 is TGTGCCGAGGACAGGCCACTTATGAACTATGGCTACACCTTC. The chain couples TRBV7-9 to TRBJ1-2, with 7 bases lining up with TRBD1. Trimming cost V 11 bases and J 2 bases; bases outside gene matches: 11. The V gene's germline CDR1 is SEHNR and CDR2 FQNEAQ (reference sequence). The CDR3 is 14 residues long.

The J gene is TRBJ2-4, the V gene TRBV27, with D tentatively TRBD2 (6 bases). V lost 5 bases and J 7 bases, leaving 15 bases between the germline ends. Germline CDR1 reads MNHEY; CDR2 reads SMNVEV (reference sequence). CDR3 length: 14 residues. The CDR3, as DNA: TGTGCCAGCAGTGTAGGGGTCCGGGGGAACATTCAGTACTTC. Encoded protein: CASSVGVRGNIQYF.

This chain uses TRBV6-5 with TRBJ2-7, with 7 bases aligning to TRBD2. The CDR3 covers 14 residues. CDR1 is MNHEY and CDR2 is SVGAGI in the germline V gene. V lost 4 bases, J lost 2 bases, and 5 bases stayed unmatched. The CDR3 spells CASSSPAGAYEQYF. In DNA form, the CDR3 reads TGTGCCAGCAGTTCCCCCGCGGGGGCCTACGAGCAGTACTTC.

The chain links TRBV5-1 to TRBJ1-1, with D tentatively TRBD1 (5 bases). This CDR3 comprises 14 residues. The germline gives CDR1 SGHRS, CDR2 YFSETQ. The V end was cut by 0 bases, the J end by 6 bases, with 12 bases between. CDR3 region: CASSLDSGGSEAFF. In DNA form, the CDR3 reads TGCGCCAGCAGCTTGGATTCGGGGGGATCTGAAGCTTTCTTT.

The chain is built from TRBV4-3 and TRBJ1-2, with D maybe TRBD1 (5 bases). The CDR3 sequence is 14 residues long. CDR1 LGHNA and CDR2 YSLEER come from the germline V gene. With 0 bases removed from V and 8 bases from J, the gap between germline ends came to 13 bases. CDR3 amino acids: CASSQEGGVGGYTF. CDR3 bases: TGCGCCAGCAGCCAAGAGGGAGGGGTGGGCGGCTACACCTTC.

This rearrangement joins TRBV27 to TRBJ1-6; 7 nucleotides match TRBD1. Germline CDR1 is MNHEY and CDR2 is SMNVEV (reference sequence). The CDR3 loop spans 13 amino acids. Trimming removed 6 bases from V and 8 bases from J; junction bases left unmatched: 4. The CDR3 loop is CASRDRMDSPLHF. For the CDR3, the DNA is TGTGCCAGCAGGGACAGGATGGATTCACCCCTCCACTTT.

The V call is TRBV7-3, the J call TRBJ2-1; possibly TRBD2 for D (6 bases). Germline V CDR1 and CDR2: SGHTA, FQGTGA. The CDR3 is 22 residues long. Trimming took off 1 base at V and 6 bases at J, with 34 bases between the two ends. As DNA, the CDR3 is TGTGCCAGCAGCTTAAGGGCCGGAGGGCCCAGCACTCGGACTTATGACTCCAATGAGCAGTTCTTC. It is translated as CASSLRAGGPSTRTYDSNEQFF.

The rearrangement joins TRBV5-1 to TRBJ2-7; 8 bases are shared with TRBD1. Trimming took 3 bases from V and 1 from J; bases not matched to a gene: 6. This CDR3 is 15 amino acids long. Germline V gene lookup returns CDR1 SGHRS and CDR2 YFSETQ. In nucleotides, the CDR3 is TGCGCCAGCAGCTCGGTAACAGGGGGGTCCTACGAGCAGTACTTC. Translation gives CASSSVTGGSYEQYF.

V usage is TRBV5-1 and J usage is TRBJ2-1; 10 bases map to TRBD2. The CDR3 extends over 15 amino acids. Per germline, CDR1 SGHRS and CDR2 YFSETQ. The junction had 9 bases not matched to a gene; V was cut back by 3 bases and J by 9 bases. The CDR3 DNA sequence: TGCGCCAGCAGCTCCGTAAGCGGGAGGGCCACTGAGCAGTTCTTC. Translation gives CASSSVSGRATEQFF.

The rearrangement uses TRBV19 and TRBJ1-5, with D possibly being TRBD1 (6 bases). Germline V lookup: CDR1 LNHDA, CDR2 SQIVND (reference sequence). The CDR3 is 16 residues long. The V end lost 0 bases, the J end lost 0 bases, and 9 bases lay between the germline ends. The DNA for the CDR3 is TGTGCCAGTAGTATAGAAACAGGGTATAGCAATCAGCCCCAGCATTTT. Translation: CASSIETGYSNQPQHF.

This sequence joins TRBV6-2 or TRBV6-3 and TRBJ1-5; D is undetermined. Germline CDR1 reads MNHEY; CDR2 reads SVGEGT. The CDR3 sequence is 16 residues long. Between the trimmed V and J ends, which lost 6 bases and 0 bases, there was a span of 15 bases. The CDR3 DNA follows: TGTGCCAGCAGCAAAACCCCCCAGATTAGCAATCAGCCCCAGCATTTT. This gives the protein CASSKTPQISNQPQHF.

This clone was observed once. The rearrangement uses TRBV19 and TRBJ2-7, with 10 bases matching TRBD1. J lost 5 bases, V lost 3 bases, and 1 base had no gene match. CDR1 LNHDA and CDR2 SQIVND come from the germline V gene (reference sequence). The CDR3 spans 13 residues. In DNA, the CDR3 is TGTGCCAGTAGTATGGGGACAGGGGACGAGCAGTACTTC. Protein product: CASSMGTGDEQYF.

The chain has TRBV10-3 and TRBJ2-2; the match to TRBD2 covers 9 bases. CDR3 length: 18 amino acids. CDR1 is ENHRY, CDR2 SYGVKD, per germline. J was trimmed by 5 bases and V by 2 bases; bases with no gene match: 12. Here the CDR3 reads CAISEAKLGLAGTGELFF. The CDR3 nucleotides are TGTGCCATCAGTGAGGCAAAGCTTGGGCTAGCGGGAACCGGGGAGCTGTTTTTT.

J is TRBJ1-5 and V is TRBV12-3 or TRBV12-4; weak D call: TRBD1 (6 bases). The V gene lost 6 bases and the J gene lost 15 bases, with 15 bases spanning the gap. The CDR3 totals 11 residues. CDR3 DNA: TGTGCCAGCAGATCCAGGGGATCTACGCATTTT. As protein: CASRSRGSTHF.

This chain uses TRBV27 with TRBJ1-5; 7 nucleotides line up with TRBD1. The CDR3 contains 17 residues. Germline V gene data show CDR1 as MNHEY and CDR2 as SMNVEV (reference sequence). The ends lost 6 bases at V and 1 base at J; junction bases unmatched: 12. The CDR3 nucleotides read TGTGCCAGCAGGGGGACAGCGGACCTAATAAGCAATCAGCCCCAGCATTTT. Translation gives CASRGTADLISNQPQHF.

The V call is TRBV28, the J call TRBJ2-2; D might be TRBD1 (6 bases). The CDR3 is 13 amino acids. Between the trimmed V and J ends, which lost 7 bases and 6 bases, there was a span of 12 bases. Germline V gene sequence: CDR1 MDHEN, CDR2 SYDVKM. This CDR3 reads CASTSGAPGELFF. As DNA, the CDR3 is TGTGCCAGCACTTCAGGGGCACCCGGGGAGCTGTTTTTT.

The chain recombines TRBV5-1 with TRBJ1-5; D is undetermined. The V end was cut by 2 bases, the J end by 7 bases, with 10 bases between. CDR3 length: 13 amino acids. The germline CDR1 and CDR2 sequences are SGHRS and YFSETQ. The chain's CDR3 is CASSFNTGQPQHF. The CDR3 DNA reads TGCGCCAGCAGCTTTAATACGGGGCAGCCCCAGCATTTT.

The CDR3 DNA reads as TGTGCCAGCAGCCAAGATCCAGGGTTTGGGGAAAAACTGTTTTTT. Its translation is CASSQDPGFGEKLFF. The chain employs TRBV3-1 (or the pseudogene TRBV3-2) and TRBJ1-4; D possibly corresponds to TRBD1 (5 bases). Germline V gives CDR1 LGHDT, CDR2 YNNKEL (reference sequence). Trimming pared 0 bases from V and 8 bases from J, leaving 13 bases between. There are 15 residues in the CDR3.

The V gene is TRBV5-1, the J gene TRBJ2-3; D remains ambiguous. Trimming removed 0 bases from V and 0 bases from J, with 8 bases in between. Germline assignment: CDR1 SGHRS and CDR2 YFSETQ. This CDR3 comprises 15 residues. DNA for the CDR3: TGCGCCAGCAGCTTGGTCGGTGCTAGCACAGATACGCAGTATTTT. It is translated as CASSLVGASTDTQYF.

The CDR3 here is CASSLARGRETQYF. The CDR3 coding sequence is TGTGCCAGCAGTTTAGCGCGGGGGCGGGAGACCCAGTACTTC. The J gene is TRBJ2-5, the V gene TRBV27; D possibly corresponds to TRBD2 (7 bases). The CDR3 length is 14 residues. The germline V gene encodes CDR1 MNHEY and CDR2 SMNVEV (reference sequence). V lost 2 bases to trimming and J lost 5 bases, with 12 bases between them.